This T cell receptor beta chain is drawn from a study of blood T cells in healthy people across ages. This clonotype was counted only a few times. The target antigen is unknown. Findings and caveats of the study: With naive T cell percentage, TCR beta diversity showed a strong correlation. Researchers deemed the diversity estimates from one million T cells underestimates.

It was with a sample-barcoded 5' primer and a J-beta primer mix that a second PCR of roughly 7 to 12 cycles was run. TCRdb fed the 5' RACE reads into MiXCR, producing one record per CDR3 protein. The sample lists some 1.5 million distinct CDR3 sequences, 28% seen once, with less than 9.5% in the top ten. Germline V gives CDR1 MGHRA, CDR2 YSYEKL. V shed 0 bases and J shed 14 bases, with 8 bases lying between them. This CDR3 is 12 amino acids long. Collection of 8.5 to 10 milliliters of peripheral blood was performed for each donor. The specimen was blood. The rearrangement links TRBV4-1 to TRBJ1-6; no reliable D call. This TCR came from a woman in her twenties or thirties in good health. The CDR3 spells CASSQEGRTLHF. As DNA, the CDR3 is TGCGCCAGCAGCCAAGAGGGCAGGACCCTCCACTTT.